This is a list of T cell receptor beta chains from one sample in a study of human T cells and chemical hapten exposure. TCRdb fed the RACE reads into MiXCR, producing one record per CDR3 protein. The table has a few hundred thousand distinct CDR3 sequences, around 6% seen once. Specimen: whole blood, collected in connection with sensitization to the hapten diphenylcyclopropenone (DPC). The receptors come from a young woman with alopecia areata. Some clones in this sample may be carry-over from other donors' samples. CDR3s leave out the opening cysteine and the closing phenylalanine or tryptophan. The D gene is left open where the match is weak.

SAKRWADSNQPQH TRBV20-1 . TRBJ1-5
ASSQEGANYEQY TRBV4-2 . TRBJ2-7
ASSQVELGPIADTQY TRBV3-1 . TRBJ2-3
ASSQGGGQETQY TRBV7-9 . TRBJ2-5
ASSPVSALLGGEQY TRBV7-3 . TRBJ2-7
AISLTGGETQY TRBV10-3 TRBD1 TRBJ2-5
ASSQDRGLRSEAF TRBV4-3 . TRBJ1-1
ASRTQGGETQY TRBV12-3/TRBV12-4 . TRBJ2-5
ASTQGLGGLFYRSEAF TRBV12-3/TRBV12-4 . TRBJ1-1
ASSLGAVNTEAF TRBV7-9 . TRBJ1-1
ASRTGTGPLYGYT TRBV2 TRBD1 TRBJ1-2